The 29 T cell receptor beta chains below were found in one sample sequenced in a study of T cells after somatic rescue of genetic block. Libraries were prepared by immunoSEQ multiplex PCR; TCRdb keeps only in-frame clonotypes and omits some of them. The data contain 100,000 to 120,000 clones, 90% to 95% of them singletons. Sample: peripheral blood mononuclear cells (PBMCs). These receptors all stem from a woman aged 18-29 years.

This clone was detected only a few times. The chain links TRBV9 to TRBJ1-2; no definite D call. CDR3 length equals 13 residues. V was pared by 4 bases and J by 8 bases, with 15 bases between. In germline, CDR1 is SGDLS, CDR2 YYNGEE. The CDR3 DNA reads TGTGCCAGCAGCCCGGACTCAAACGGGGGCTACACCTTC. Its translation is CASSPDSNGGYTF.

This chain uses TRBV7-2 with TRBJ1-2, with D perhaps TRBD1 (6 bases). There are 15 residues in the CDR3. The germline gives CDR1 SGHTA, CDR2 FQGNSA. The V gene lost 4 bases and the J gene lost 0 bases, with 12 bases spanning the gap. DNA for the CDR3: TGTGCCAGCAGCTACCGGACAGTTGCTAACTATGGCTACACCTTC. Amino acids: CASSYRTVANYGYTF. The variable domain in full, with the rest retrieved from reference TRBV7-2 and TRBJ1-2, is GAGVSQSPSNKVTEKGKDVELRCDPISGHTALYWYRQSLGQGLEFLIYFQGNSAPDKSGLPSDRFSAERTGGSVSTLTIQRTQQEDSAVYLCASSYRTVANYGYTFGSGTRLTVV.

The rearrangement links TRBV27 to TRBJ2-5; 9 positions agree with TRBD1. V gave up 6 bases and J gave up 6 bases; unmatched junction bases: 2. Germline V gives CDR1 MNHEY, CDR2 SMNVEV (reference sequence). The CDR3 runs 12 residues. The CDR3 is CASRDRGQTQYF. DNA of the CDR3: TGTGCCAGCAGGGACAGGGGCCAGACCCAGTACTTC.

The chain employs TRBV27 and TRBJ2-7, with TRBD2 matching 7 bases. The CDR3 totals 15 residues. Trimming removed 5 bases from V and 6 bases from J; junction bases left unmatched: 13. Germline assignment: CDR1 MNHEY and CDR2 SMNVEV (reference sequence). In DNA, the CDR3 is TGTGCCAGCAGTCGGGGAGGGTACGGACGAACCGAGCAGTACTTC. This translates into CASSRGGYGRTEQYF.

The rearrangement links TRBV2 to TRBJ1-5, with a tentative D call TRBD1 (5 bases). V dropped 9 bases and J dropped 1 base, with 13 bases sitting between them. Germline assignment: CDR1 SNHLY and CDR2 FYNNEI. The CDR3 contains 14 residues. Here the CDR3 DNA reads TGTGCCAGTCGGGGGGGGTTAAGCAATCAGCCCCAGCATTTT. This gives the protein CASRGGLSNQPQHF.

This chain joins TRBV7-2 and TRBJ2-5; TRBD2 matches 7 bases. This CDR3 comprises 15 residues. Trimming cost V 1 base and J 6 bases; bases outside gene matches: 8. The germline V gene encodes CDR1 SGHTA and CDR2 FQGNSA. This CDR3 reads CASSLETGGSKTQYF. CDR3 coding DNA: TGTGCCAGCAGCTTAGAAACCGGGGGGTCGAAGACCCAGTACTTC.

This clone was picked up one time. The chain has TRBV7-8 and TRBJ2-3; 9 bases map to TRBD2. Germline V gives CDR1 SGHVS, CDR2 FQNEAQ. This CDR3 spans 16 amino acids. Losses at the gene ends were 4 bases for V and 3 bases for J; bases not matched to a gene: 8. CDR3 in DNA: TGTGCCAGCAGCTCCCTGGGTAGCGGGGGAACAGATACGCAGTATTTT. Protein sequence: CASSSLGSGGTDTQYF.

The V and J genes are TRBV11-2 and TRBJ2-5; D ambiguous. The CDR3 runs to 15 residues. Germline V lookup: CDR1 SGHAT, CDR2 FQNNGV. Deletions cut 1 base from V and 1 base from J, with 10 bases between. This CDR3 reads CASSLGYSIQETQYF. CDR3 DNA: TGTGCCAGCAGCTTAGGGTACAGTATCCAAGAGACCCAGTACTTC.

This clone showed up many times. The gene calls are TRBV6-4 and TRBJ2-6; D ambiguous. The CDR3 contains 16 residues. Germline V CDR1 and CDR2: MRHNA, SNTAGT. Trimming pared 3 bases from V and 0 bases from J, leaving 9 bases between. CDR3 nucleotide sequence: TGTGCCAGCAGTGAGAGCTCCCGCTCTGGGGCCAACGTCCTGACTTTC. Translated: CASSESSRSGANVLTF.

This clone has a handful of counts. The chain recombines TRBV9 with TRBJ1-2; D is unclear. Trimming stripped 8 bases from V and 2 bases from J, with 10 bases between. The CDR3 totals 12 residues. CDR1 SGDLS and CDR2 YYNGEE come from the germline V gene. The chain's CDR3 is CASYDGNYGYTF. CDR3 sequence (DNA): TGTGCCAGTTACGACGGGAACTATGGCTACACCTTC.

In DNA, the CDR3 is TGTGCCAGCAGCCGACAGAGCTCCTACAATGAGCAGTTCTTC. Translation: CASSRQSSYNEQFF. The chain carries TRBV6-5 and TRBJ2-1, with D tentatively TRBD1 (5 bases). The germline V and J ends were trimmed by 6 bases and 0 bases, with 9 bases remaining between them. The CDR3 loop spans 14 amino acids. In germline, CDR1 is MNHEY, CDR2 SVGAGI.

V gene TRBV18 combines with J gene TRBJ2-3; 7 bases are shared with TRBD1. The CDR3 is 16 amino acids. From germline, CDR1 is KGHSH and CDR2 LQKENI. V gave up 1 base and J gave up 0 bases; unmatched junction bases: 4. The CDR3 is CASSPLGTASTDTQYF. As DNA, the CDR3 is TGTGCCAGCTCACCACTCGGGACAGCTAGCACAGATACGCAGTATTTT. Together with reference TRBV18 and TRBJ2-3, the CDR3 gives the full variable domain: NAGVMQNPRHLVRRRGQEARLRCSPMKGHSHVYWYRQLPEEGLKFMVYLQKENIIDESGMPKERFSAEFPKEGPSILRIQQVVRGDSAAYFCASSPLGTASTDTQYFGPGTRLTVL.

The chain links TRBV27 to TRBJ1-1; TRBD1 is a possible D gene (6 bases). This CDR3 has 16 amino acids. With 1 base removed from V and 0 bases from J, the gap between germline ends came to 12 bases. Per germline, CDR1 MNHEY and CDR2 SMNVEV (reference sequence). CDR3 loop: CASSLYAGTLNTEAFF. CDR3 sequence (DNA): TGTGCCAGCAGTTTATATGCCGGGACATTGAACACTGAAGCTTTCTTT.

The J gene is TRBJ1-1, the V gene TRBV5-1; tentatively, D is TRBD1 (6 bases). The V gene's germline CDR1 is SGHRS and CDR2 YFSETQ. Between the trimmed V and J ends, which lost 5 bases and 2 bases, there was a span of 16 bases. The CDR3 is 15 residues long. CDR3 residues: CASRARQELNTEAFF. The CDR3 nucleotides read TGCGCCAGCAGGGCCAGACAGGAGCTCAACACTGAAGCTTTCTTT.

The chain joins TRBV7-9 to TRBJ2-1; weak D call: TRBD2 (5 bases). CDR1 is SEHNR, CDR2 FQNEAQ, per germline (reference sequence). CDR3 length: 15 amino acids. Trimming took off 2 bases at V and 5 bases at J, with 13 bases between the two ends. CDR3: CASSLQVGSDNEQFF. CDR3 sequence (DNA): TGTGCCAGCAGCTTACAGGTTGGGAGTGACAATGAGCAGTTCTTC.

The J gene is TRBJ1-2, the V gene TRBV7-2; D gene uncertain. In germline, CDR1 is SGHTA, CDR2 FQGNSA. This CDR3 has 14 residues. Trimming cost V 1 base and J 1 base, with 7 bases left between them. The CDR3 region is CASSLEEVNYGYTF. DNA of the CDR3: TGTGCCAGCAGCTTAGAGGAAGTTAACTATGGCTACACCTTC.

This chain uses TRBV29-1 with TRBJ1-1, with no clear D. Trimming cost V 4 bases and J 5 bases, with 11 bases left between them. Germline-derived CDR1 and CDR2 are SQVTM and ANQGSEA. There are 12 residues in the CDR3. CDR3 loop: CSVVRAETEAFF. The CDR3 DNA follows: TGCAGCGTTGTTCGTGCCGAGACTGAAGCTTTCTTT. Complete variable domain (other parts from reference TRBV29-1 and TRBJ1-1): SAVISQKPSRDICQRGTSLTIQCQVDSQVTMMFWYRQQPGQSLTLIATANQGSEATYESGFVIDKFPISRPNLTFSTLTVSNMSPEDSSIYLCSVVRAETEAFFGQGTRLTVV.

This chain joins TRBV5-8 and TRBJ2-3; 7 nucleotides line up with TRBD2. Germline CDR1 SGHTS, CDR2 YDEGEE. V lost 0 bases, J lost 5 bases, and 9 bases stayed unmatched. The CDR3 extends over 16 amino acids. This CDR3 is CASSLVASGTRDTQYF. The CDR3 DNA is TGTGCCAGCAGCTTGGTGGCCAGCGGGACCCGAGATACGCAGTATTTT.

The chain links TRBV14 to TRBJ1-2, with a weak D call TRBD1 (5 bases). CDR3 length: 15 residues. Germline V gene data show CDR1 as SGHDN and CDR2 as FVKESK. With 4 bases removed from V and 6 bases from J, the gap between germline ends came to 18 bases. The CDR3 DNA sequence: TGTGCCAGCAGCCTCGGGGCAGGGCTTAGGAATGGCTACACCTTC. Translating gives CASSLGAGLRNGYTF.

The CDR3 region has the DNA TGTGCCAGCAGTTTAGTGTTCTCAGCTCTGCAGGCCAGCTATGGCTACACCTTC. Translated: CASSLVFSALQASYGYTF. This sequence joins TRBV27 and TRBJ1-2; D ambiguous. The V and J ends lost 2 bases and 4 bases respectively, with 23 bases between them. This CDR3 region has 18 residues. Germline V lookup: CDR1 MNHEY, CDR2 SMNVEV (reference sequence).

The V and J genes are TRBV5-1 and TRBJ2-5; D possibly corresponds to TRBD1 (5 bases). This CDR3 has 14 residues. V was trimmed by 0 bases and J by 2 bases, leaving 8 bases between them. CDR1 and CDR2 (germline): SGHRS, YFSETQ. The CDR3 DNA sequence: TGCGCCAGCAGCTTGGGACAGCTACAAGAGACCCAGTACTTC. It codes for CASSLGQLQETQYF.

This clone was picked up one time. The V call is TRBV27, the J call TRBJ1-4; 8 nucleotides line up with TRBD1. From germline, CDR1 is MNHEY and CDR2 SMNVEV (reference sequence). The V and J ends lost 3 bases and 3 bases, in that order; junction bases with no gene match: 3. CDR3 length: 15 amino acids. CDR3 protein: CASSFDRGANEKLFF. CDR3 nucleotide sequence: TGTGCCAGCAGTTTCGACAGGGGAGCTAATGAAAAACTGTTTTTT.

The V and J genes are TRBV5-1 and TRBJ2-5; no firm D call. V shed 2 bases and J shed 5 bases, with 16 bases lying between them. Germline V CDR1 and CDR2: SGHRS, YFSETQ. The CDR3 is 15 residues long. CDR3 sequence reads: CASSFGAHGRETQYF. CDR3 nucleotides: TGCGCCAGCAGCTTTGGCGCCCACGGCCGGGAGACCCAGTACTTC.

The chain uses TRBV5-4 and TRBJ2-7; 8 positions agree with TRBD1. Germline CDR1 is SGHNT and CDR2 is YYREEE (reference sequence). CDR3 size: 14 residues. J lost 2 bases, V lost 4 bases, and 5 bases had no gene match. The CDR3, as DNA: TGTGCCAGCAGCACCGCGGGACAGGCCTACGAGCAGTACTTC. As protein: CASSTAGQAYEQYF.

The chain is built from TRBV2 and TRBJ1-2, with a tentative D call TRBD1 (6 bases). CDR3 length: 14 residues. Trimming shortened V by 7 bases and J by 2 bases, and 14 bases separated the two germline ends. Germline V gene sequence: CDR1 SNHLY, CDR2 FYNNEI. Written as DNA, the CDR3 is TGTGCCAGCACCCCCAGGGGTCCCAACTATGGCTACACCTTC. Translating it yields CASTPRGPNYGYTF.

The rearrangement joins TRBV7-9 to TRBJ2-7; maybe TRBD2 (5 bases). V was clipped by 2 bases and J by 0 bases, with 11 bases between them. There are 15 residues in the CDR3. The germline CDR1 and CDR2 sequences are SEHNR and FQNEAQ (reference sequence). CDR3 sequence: CASSLSGISSYEQYF. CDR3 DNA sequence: TGTGCCAGCAGCTTATCGGGGATCAGCTCCTACGAGCAGTACTTC.

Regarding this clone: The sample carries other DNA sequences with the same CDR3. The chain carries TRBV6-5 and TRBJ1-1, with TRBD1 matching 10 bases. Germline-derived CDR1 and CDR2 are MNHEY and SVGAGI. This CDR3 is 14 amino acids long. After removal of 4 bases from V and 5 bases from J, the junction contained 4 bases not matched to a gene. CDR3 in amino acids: CASSSRTGGTEAFF. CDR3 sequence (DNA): TGTGCCAGCAGTTCACGGACAGGGGGAACTGAAGCTTTCTTT.

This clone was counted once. CDR3 DNA: TGTGCCAGTAGTATAGGTCAGGGTATGAATTCACCCCTCCACTTT. Translation gives CASSIGQGMNSPLHF. The J gene is TRBJ1-6, the V gene TRBV19, with a possible D match to TRBD1 (5 bases). Germline CDR1 reads LNHDA; CDR2 reads SQIVND (reference sequence). CDR3 length: 15 residues. The V end was cut by 1 base, the J end by 7 bases, with 11 bases between.

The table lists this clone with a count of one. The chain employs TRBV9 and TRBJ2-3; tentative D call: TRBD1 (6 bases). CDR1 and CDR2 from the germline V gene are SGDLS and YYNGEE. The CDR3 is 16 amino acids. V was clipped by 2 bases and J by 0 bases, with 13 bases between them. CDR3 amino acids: CASSVTPRGSTDTQYF. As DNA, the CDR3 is TGTGCCAGCAGCGTCACCCCGAGGGGGAGCACAGATACGCAGTATTTT.